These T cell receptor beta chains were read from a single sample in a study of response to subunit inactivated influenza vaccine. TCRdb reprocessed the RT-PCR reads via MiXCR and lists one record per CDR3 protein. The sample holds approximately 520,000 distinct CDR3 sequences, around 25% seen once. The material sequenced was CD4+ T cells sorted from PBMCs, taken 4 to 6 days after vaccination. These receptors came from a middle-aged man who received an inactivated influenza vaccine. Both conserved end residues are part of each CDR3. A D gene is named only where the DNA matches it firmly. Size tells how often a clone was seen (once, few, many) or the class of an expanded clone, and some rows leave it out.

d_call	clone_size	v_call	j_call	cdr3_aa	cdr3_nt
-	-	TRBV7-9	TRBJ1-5	CASSSQGSNQPQHF	TGTGCCAGCAGTTCACAGGGTAGCAATCAGCCCCAGCATTTT
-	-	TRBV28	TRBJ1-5	CASGLDGYNQPRHF	TGTGCCAGCGGCCTGGACGGGTACAATCAGCCCCGGCATTTT
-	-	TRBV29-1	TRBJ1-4	CSVGGPSGEKLFF	TGCAGCGTTGGGGGGCCCTCGGGGGAAAAACTGTTTTTT
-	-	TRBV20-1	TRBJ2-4	CSAISPGLAKNIQYF	TGCAGTGCTATTTCTCCGGGACTAGCCAAAAACATTCAGTACTTC
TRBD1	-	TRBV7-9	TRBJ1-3	CASSFRTGVTNTIYF	TGTGCCAGCAGCTTTCGGACAGGGGTAACGAACACCATATATTTT
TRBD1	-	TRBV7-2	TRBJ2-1	CASSWGQHNEQFF	TGTGCCAGCAGTTGGGGACAGCACAATGAGCAGTTCTTC
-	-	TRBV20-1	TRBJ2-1	CSATLGHEQFF	TGCAGTGCCACACTAGGCCATGAGCAGTTCTTC
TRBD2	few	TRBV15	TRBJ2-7	CATQLGGSYEQYF	TGTGCCACCCAATTGGGGGGGAGCTACGAGCAGTACTTC
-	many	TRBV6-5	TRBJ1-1	CASSYGQNTEAFF	TGTGCCAGCAGTTACGGACAGAACACTGAAGCTTTCTTT
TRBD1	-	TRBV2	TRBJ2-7	CASSGGTGLYEQYF	TGTGCCAGCAGTGGGGGGACAGGGCTGTACGAGCAGTACTTC
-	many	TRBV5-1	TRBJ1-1	CASSLAGNTEAFF	TGCGCCAGCAGCTTGGCGGGGAACACTGAAGCTTTCTTT
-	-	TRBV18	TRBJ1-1	CASSRTAGNTEAFF	TGTGCCAGCTCACGGACCGCGGGGAACACTGAAGCTTTCTTT
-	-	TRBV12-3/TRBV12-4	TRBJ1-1	CASSEARVTAFF	TGTGCCAGCAGTGAGGCGAGGGTGACGGCTTTCTTT
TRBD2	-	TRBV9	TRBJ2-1	CASGKSGASYNEQFF	TGTGCCAGCGGAAAAAGCGGGGCCTCCTACAATGAGCAGTTCTTC
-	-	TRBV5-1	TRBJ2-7	CASSPFQGNSYEQYF	TGCGCCAGCAGCCCCTTTCAGGGGAACTCCTACGAGCAGTACTTC
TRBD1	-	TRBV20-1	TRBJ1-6	CSATTGINSPLHF	TGCAGTGCTACGACAGGGATTAATTCACCCCTCCACTTT
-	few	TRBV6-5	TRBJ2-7	CASSLEGYYEQYF	TGTGCCAGCAGTTTAGAGGGGTACTACGAGCAGTACTTC
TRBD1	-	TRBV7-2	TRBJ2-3	CAGGDRGTDTQYF	TGTGCCGGGGGGGACAGGGGCACAGATACGCAGTATTTT
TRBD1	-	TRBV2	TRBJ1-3	CASLMGQAGNTIYF	TGTGCCAGCCTTATGGGACAGGCTGGAAACACCATATATTTT
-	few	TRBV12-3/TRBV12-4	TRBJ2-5	CASSRTGRQETQYF	TGTGCCAGCAGCCGCACAGGGAGACAAGAGACCCAGTACTTC
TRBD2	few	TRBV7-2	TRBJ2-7	CASSSSGSENEQYF	TGTGCCAGCTCGAGTAGCGGGAGCGAAAACGAGCAGTACTTC
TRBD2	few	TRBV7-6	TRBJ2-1	CASRGGLEPYNEQFF	TGTGCCAGCAGGGGCGGACTAGAACCTTACAATGAGCAGTTCTTC
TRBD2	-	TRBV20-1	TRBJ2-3	CSARTSVFTDTQYF	TGCAGTGCTAGGACTAGCGTCTTCACAGATACGCAGTATTTT
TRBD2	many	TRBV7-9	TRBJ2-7	CASSMLGLVEQYF	TGTGCCAGCAGCATGCTGGGACTAGTGGAGCAGTACTTC
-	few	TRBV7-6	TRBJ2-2	CASSLAAGYTGELFF	TGTGCCAGCAGCTTAGCGGCAGGGTACACCGGGGAGCTGTTTTTT
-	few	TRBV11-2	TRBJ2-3	CASSLGRREYF	TGTGCCAGCAGCTTAGGGCGACGGGAGTATTTT
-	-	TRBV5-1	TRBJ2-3	CASSSEDSRDTQYF	TGCGCCAGCAGCTCTGAGGACAGCCGAGATACGCAGTATTTT
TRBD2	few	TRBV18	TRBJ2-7	CASSPRGGGEQYF	TGTGCCAGCTCACCACGGGGGGGTGGCGAGCAGTACTTC
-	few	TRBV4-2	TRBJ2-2	CASSQEPQRVGTGELFF	TGTGCCAGCAGCCAAGAGCCACAGCGGGTTGGCACCGGGGAGCTGTTTTTT
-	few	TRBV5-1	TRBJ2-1	CASSLQTGATSGNEQFF	TGCGCCAGCAGCTTACAGACGGGAGCCACCTCCGGTAATGAGCAGTTCTTC
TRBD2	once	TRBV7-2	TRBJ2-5	CASSSLSGGFQETQYF	TGTGCCAGCAGCTCCCTTAGCGGGGGGTTCCAAGAGACCCAGTACTTC
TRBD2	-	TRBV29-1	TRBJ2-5	CSVEGGTSGRGNQETQYF	TGCAGCGTTGAAGGAGGGACTAGCGGGAGGGGAAACCAAGAGACCCAGTACTTC
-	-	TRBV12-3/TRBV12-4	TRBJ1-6	CASTPGGASSPLHF	TGTGCCAGTACGCCGGGGGGCGCGTCTTCACCCCTCCACTTT
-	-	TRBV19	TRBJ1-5	CASSDHMGTQPQHF	TGTGCCAGTAGCGACCATATGGGGACTCAGCCCCAGCATTTT
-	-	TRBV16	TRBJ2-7	CASSQSSGRGLYEQYF	TGTGCCAGCAGCCAATCTTCGGGGCGGGGCCTTTACGAGCAGTACTTC
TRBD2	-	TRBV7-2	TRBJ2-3	CASSLIAGGGTDTQYF	TGTGCCAGCAGCTTAATCGCGGGGGGGGGGACAGATACGCAGTATTTT
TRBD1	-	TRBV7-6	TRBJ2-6	CASTITGGGPYGANVLTF	TGTGCCAGTACTATAACAGGGGGCGGTCCTTATGGGGCCAACGTCCTGACTTTC
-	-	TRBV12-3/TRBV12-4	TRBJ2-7	CASWDIGDEQYF	TGTGCCAGCTGGGATATCGGCGACGAGCAGTACTTC
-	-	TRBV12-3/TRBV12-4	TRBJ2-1	CASSTSGGEQFF	TGTGCCAGCAGTACCAGCGGAGGCGAGCAGTTCTTC
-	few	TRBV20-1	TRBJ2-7	CSARALQRSYEQYF	TGCAGTGCTAGAGCCCTCCAAAGGTCCTACGAGCAGTACTTC
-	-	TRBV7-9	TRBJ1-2	CASSLGGTKQIYGYTF	TGTGCCAGCAGCTTAGGGGGGACAAAGCAAATCTATGGCTACACCTTC
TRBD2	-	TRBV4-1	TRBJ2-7	CASSQESTSAGPYEQYF	TGCGCCAGCAGCCAAGAGTCGACTAGCGCGGGCCCCTACGAGCAGTACTTC
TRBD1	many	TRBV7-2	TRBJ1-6	CASSIGQGSYNSPLHF	TGTGCCAGCAGCATTGGACAGGGGTCCTATAATTCACCCCTCCACTTT